This TCR beta chain derives from a study of control samples from healthy donors and cancer patients. Clones were read by immunoSEQ multiplex PCR, and TCRdb kept only the in-frame ones, dropping some. The sample consists of around 110,000 clones, more than 80% of them appearing once. V was pared by 0 bases and J by 0 bases, with 9 bases between. This CDR3 spans 15 amino acids. Germline CDR1 LGHDT, CDR2 YNNKEL (reference sequence). The clonotype comes from a woman aged 50 to 60 with colorectal cancer. The sample taken for sequencing was PBMCs. The rearrangement uses TRBV3-1 (or the pseudogene TRBV3-2) and TRBJ2-7, with D perhaps assigned TRBD1 or TRBD2 (5 bases each). CDR3 amino acids: CASSQDIGTSYEQYF. CDR3 in DNA: TGTGCCAGCAGCCAAGATATTGGGACCTCCTACGAGCAGTACTTC.